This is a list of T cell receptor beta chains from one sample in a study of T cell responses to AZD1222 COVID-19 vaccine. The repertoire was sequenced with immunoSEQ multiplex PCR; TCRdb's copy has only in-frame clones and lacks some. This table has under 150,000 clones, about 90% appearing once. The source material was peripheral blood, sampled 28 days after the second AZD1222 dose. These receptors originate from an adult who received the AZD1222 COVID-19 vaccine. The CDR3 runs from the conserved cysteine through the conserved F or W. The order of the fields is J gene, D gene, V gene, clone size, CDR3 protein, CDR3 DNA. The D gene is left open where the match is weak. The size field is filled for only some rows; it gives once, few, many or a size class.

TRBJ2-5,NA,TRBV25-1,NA,CASSELAGMGTQYF,TGTGCCAGCAGTGAATTGGCCGGAATGGGGACCCAGTACTTC
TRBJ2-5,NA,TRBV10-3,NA,CAISDPSGVQETQYF,TGTGCCATCAGCGACCCGTCCGGGGTCCAAGAGACCCAGTACTTC
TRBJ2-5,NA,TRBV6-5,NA,CASRAMGQETQYF,TGTGCCAGCAGGGCAATGGGGCAAGAGACCCAGTACTTC
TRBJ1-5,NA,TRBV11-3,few,CASSRLRQVSLSNQPQHF,TGTGCCAGCAGCCGTTTGAGACAGGTTTCTCTTAGCAATCAGCCCCAGCATTTT
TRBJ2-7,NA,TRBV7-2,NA,CASSSSRDSYEQYF,TGTGCCAGCAGCTCCTCCAGGGACTCCTACGAGCAGTACTTC
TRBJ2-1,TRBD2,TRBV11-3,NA,CASSSVGGAYNEQFF,TGTGCCAGCAGCTCCGTCGGGGGGGCCTACAATGAGCAGTTCTTC
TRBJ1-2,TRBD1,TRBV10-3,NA,CAIRWGQGDGYTF,TGTGCCATCAGGTGGGGGCAGGGGGATGGCTACACCTTC
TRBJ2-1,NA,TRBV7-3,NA,CASSLNGGSSYNEQFF,TGTGCCAGCAGCTTAAACGGAGGGAGCTCCTACAATGAGCAGTTCTTC
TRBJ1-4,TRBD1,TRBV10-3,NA,CAISESGGQYEKLFF,TGTGCCATCAGTGAGTCAGGGGGACAGTATGAAAAACTGTTTTTT
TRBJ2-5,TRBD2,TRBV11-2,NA,CASSSTGGSPVETQYF,TGTGCCAGCAGCTCGACGGGAGGCAGTCCGGTAGAGACCCAGTACTTC
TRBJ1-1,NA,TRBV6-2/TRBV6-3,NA,CASSYSPGYAEAFF,TGTGCCAGCAGTTACTCGCCTGGGTACGCTGAAGCTTTCTTT
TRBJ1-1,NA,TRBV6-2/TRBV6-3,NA,CASSNRPEAEAFF,TGTGCCAGCAGTAACCGGCCGGAGGCTGAAGCTTTCTTT
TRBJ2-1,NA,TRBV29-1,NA,CSGGEQFF,TGCAGCGGTGGGGAGCAGTTCTTC
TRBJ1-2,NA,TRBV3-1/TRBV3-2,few,CASSRQGRGYGYTF,TGTGCCAGCTCCCGTCAGGGGAGAGGGTATGGCTACACCTTC
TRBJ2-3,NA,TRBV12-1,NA,CASSLGTGTKLYSTDTQYF,TGTGCCAGCAGCCTCGGGACAGGGACTAAGTTGTACTCCACAGATACGCAGTATTTT
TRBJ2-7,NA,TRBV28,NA,CASRLSPGDEQYF,TGTGCCAGCAGATTGTCCCCCGGCGACGAGCAGTACTTC
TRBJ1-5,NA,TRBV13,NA,CASSPGRDQPQHF,TGTGCCAGCAGCCCTGGACGGGATCAGCCCCAGCATTTT
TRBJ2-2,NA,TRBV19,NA,CASRPPDRLSGELFF,TGTGCCAGTAGACCACCCGACAGGCTATCGGGGGAGCTGTTTTTT
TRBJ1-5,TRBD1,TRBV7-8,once,CASSLDRDDQPQHF,TGTGCCAGCAGCCTCGACAGGGATGATCAGCCCCAGCATTTT
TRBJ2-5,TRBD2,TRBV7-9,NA,CASSLGLAGRETQYF,TGTGCCAGCAGCTTGGGACTAGCGGGGCGAGAGACCCAGTACTTC
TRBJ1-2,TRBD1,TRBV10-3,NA,CAISEETGGPRGYTF,TGTGCCATCAGTGAGGAGACAGGGGGCCCTCGGGGCTACACCTTC
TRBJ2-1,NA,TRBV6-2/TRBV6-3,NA,CASSYSGQVFVEQFF,TGTGCCAGCAGTTATTCGGGACAAGTCTTCGTAGAGCAGTTCTTC
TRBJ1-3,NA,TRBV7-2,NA,CASSLMPSAPPGSGNTIYF,TGTGCCAGCAGCTTAATGCCTTCAGCCCCCCCAGGCTCTGGAAACACCATATATTTT
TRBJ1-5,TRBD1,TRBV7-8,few,CASSLASQGSNQPQHF,TGTGCCAGCAGCTTAGCGTCACAGGGGAGCAATCAGCCCCAGCATTTT
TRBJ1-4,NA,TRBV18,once,CASSPAAPGHPIEELFF,TGTGCCAGCTCACCAGCGGCCCCCGGCCACCCAATAGAGGAACTGTTTTTT
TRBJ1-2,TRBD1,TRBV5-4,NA,CASSPRTGDHYGYTF,TGTGCCAGCAGCCCCCGGACAGGGGATCACTATGGCTACACCTTC
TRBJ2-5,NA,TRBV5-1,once,CASSPGSQQETQYF,TGCGCCAGCAGCCCCGGGAGTCAGCAAGAGACCCAGTACTTC
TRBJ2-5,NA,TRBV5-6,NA,CASSLFFVGQETQYF,TGTGCCAGCAGCTTATTCTTCGTTGGGCAAGAGACCCAGTACTTC
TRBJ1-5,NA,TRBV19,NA,CAGGFAGGQPQHF,TGTGCCGGAGGTTTCGCCGGAGGGCAGCCCCAGCATTTT
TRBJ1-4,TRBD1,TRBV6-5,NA,CASSSQGSNEKLFF,TGTGCCAGCAGCTCACAGGGGAGTAATGAAAAACTGTTTTTT
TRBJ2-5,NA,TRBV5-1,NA,CASTPLGGGATETQYF,TGCGCCAGCACCCCCCTGGGAGGGGGGGCCACCGAGACCCAGTACTTC
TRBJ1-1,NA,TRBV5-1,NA,CASSLDGQGNTEAFF,TGCGCCAGCAGCCTGGATGGGCAGGGGAACACTGAAGCTTTCTTT
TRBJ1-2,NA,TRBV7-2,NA,CASSQDYYGYTF,TGTGCCAGCAGCCAAGACTACTATGGCTACACCTTC
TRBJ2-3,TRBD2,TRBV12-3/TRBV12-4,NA,CASGLGSKDTQYF,TGTGCCAGCGGACTAGGCAGTAAGGATACGCAGTATTTT
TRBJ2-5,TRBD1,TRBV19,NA,CASNRDRSQETQYF,TGTGCCAGTAATCGGGACAGAAGCCAAGAGACCCAGTACTTC
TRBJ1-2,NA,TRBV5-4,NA,CASSLPVNYGYTF,TGTGCCAGCAGCTTACCAGTGAACTATGGCTACACCTTC
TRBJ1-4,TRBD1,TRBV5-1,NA,CASSSGQGNEKLFF,TGCGCCAGCAGCTCGGGACAGGGAAATGAAAAACTGTTTTTT
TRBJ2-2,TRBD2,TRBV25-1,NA,CASIGLAGSGELFF,TGTGCCAGCATTGGACTAGCGGGATCCGGGGAGCTGTTTTTT
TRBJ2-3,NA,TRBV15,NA,CATSRDRSSSTDTQYF,TGTGCCACCAGCAGAGACAGGTCCTCGAGCACAGATACGCAGTATTTT
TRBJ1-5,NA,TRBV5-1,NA,CASSPDGYSNQPQHF,TGCGCCAGCAGCCCCGACGGATATAGCAATCAGCCCCAGCATTTT
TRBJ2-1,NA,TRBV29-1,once,CSVERSQFF,TGCAGCGTTGAAAGGTCTCAGTTCTTC
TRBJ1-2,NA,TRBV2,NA,CASSYRVSALGYTF,TGTGCCAGCAGCTACAGGGTATCAGCGCTAGGCTACACCTTC
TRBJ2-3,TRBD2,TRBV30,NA,CAWSIGDYTDTQYF,TGTGCCTGGAGTATCGGGGACTACACAGATACGCAGTATTTT
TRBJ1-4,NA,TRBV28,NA,CASSFGTPTMKLFF,TGTGCCAGCAGTTTCGGGACCCCAACCATGAAACTGTTTTTT
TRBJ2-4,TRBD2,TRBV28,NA,CASSFGKFPGLAALAKNIQYF,TGTGCCAGCAGTTTCGGAAAGTTTCCTGGACTAGCGGCCCTAGCCAAAAACATTCAGTACTTC
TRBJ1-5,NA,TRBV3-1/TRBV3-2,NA,CASSQDGRQPQHF,TGTGCCAGCAGCCAAGACGGGCGTCAGCCCCAGCATTTT
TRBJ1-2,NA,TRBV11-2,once,CASSGGYGYTF,TGTGCCAGCAGTGGGGGGTACGGCTACACCTTC
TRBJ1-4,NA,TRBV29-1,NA,CSVEGGQGTGEKLFF,TGCAGCGTTGAGGGGGGGCAGGGCACGGGTGAAAAACTGTTTTTT
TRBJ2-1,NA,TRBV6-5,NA,CASSYSPSYNEQFF,TGTGCCAGCAGCTACTCCCCCTCCTACAATGAGCAGTTCTTC
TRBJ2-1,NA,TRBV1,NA,CTSSQGNSPPNNEQFF,TGCACCAGCAGCCAAGGTAACTCCCCGCCTAACAATGAGCAGTTCTTC
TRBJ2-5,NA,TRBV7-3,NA,CASSPSSQETQYF,TGTGCCAGCAGCCCTAGTTCTCAAGAGACCCAGTACTTC
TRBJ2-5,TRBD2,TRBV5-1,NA,CASTRTSGETQYF,TGCGCCAGCACCCGGACTAGCGGGGAGACCCAGTACTTC
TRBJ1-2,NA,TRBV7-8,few,CASSSRDGSNYGYTF,TGTGCCAGCAGCTCCCGGGACGGGTCTAACTATGGCTACACCTTC
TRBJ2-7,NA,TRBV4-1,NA,CASSQDLAAHSYEQYF,TGCGCCAGCAGCCAAGATCTGGCAGCCCACTCCTACGAGCAGTACTTC
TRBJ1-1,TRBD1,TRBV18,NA,CASSPRPGTGVATEAFF,TGTGCCAGCTCACCTAGGCCAGGGACAGGGGTGGCCACTGAAGCTTTCTTT
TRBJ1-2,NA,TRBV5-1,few,CASSAEYGYTF,TGCGCCAGCAGTGCAGAATATGGCTACACCTTC
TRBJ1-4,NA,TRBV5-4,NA,CASSQDWDEKLFF,TGTGCCAGCAGCCAGGACTGGGACGAAAAACTGTTTTTT
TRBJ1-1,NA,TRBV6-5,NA,CASVTVGIGGDEAFF,TGTGCCAGCGTTACGGTCGGTATCGGGGGAGATGAAGCTTTCTTT
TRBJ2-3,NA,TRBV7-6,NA,CTSSFGPDSTDTQYF,TGTACCAGCAGCTTCGGACCGGACTCCACAGATACGCAGTATTTT
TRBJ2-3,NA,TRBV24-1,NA,CATSREGASTDTQYF,TGTGCCACCAGCCGGGAGGGGGCAAGCACAGATACGCAGTATTTT